Each of the 9 T cell receptor beta chains below was sequenced from the same sample in a study of blood T cell repertoires in COVID-19. Generated by immunoSEQ multiplex PCR, the TCRdb table keeps only in-frame clones and is missing some. The table records 57,000 or so clones, 70% to 80% of them present only once. The specimen was peripheral blood. The receptors here all came from a man in his sixties with acute or convalescent COVID-19.

There are a few counts of this clone. This rearrangement joins TRBV27 to TRBJ2-2; TRBD1 might be the D (5 bases). V was cut by 3 bases and J by 6 bases, with 5 bases left in between. This CDR3 comprises 12 residues. The germline V gene encodes CDR1 MNHEY and CDR2 SMNVEV (reference sequence). CDR3 DNA: TGTGCCAGCAGTTTCAGGGCCGGGGAGCTGTTTTTT. Translating it yields CASSFRAGELFF.

This chain links TRBV6-5 with TRBJ1-3; no reliable D call. Trimming shortened V by 6 bases and J by 1 base, and 13 bases separated the two germline ends. The germline V gene encodes CDR1 MNHEY and CDR2 SVGAGI. The CDR3 runs 15 residues. The CDR3 spells CASSPRRGSGNTIYF. CDR3 DNA: TGTGCCAGCAGCCCCAGGAGAGGGTCTGGAAACACCATATATTTT.

The chain links TRBV5-4 to TRBJ2-1; 11 bases are shared with TRBD2. Germline V gene lookup returns CDR1 SGHNT and CDR2 YYREEE (reference sequence). The CDR3 spans 15 residues. The V and J ends lost 3 bases and 8 bases, in that order; junction bases with no gene match: 7. CDR3 nucleotides: TGTGCCAGCAGCTCCATAGCGGGAGGGATGGATGAGCAGTTCTTC. The encoded protein is CASSSIAGGMDEQFF.

The chain links TRBV27 to TRBJ1-5; 7 bases agree with TRBD1. Germline assignment: CDR1 MNHEY and CDR2 SMNVEV (reference sequence). J gave up 4 bases and V 3 bases, and 3 bases lay outside the gene matches. The CDR3 covers 14 residues. CDR3 bases: TGTGCCAGCAGTTTTTCGACAGGGAATCAGCCCCAGCATTTT. This gives the protein CASSFSTGNQPQHF.

This chain joins TRBV12-2 and TRBJ1-2. TRBV12-2 is assigned pseudogene status. This CDR3 comprises 14 residues. CDR3 loop: CASRPPTSNYGYTF. The CDR3 region has the DNA TGTGCAAGTCGTCCTCCGACTTCTAACTATGGCTACACCTTC.

V usage is TRBV19 and J usage is TRBJ2-1; the match to TRBD2 covers 8 bases. From germline, CDR1 is LNHDA and CDR2 SQIVND (reference sequence). Unmatched junction bases numbered 4, after V lost 0 bases and J lost 3 bases. There are 16 residues in the CDR3. CDR3 region: CASSIEAGAFYNEQFF. The CDR3 DNA reads TGTGCCAGTAGTATAGAAGCGGGAGCGTTCTACAATGAGCAGTTCTTC.

The genes are TRBV27 and TRBJ1-5, with TRBD1 as a possible D gene (6 bases). V lost 1 base to trimming and J lost 1 base, with 14 bases between them. Germline lookup yields CDR1 MNHEY and CDR2 SMNVEV (reference sequence). This CDR3 region has 17 residues. The CDR3 DNA reads TGTGCCAGCAGTTTATATGGGGGAGGGGGGAGCAATCAGCCCCAGCATTTT. Translated, it gives CASSLYGGGGSNQPQHF.

This clone showed up just once. The CDR3 region has the DNA TGTGCCAGCAGCCTAAGGGGATGGGGGGAAGAGACCCAGTACTTC. Its protein is CASSLRGWGEETQYF. The chain carries TRBV5-5 and TRBJ2-5; tentatively, D is TRBD2 (6 bases). The CDR3 spans 15 residues. V was pared by 4 bases and J by 3 bases, with 16 bases between. Germline V CDR1 and CDR2: SGHKS, YYEKEE (reference sequence). The whole variable domain, filled in from reference TRBV5-5 and TRBJ2-5, reads DAGVTQSPTHLIKTRGQQVTLRCSPISGHKSVSWYQQVLGQGPQFIFQYYEKEERGRGNFPDRFSARQFPNYSSELNVNALLLGDSALYLCASSLRGWGEETQYFGPGTRLLVL.

The genes are TRBV24-1 and TRBJ2-2; 10 positions agree with TRBD1. J was trimmed by 4 bases and V by 5 bases; bases with no gene match: 6. CDR3 length: 16 residues. Per germline, CDR1 KGHDR and CDR2 SFDVKD. The CDR3 DNA reads as TGTGCCACCAGTGTGGCTGGGACAGGGGCCACCGGGGAGCTGTTTTTT. Translation gives CATSVAGTGATGELFF.